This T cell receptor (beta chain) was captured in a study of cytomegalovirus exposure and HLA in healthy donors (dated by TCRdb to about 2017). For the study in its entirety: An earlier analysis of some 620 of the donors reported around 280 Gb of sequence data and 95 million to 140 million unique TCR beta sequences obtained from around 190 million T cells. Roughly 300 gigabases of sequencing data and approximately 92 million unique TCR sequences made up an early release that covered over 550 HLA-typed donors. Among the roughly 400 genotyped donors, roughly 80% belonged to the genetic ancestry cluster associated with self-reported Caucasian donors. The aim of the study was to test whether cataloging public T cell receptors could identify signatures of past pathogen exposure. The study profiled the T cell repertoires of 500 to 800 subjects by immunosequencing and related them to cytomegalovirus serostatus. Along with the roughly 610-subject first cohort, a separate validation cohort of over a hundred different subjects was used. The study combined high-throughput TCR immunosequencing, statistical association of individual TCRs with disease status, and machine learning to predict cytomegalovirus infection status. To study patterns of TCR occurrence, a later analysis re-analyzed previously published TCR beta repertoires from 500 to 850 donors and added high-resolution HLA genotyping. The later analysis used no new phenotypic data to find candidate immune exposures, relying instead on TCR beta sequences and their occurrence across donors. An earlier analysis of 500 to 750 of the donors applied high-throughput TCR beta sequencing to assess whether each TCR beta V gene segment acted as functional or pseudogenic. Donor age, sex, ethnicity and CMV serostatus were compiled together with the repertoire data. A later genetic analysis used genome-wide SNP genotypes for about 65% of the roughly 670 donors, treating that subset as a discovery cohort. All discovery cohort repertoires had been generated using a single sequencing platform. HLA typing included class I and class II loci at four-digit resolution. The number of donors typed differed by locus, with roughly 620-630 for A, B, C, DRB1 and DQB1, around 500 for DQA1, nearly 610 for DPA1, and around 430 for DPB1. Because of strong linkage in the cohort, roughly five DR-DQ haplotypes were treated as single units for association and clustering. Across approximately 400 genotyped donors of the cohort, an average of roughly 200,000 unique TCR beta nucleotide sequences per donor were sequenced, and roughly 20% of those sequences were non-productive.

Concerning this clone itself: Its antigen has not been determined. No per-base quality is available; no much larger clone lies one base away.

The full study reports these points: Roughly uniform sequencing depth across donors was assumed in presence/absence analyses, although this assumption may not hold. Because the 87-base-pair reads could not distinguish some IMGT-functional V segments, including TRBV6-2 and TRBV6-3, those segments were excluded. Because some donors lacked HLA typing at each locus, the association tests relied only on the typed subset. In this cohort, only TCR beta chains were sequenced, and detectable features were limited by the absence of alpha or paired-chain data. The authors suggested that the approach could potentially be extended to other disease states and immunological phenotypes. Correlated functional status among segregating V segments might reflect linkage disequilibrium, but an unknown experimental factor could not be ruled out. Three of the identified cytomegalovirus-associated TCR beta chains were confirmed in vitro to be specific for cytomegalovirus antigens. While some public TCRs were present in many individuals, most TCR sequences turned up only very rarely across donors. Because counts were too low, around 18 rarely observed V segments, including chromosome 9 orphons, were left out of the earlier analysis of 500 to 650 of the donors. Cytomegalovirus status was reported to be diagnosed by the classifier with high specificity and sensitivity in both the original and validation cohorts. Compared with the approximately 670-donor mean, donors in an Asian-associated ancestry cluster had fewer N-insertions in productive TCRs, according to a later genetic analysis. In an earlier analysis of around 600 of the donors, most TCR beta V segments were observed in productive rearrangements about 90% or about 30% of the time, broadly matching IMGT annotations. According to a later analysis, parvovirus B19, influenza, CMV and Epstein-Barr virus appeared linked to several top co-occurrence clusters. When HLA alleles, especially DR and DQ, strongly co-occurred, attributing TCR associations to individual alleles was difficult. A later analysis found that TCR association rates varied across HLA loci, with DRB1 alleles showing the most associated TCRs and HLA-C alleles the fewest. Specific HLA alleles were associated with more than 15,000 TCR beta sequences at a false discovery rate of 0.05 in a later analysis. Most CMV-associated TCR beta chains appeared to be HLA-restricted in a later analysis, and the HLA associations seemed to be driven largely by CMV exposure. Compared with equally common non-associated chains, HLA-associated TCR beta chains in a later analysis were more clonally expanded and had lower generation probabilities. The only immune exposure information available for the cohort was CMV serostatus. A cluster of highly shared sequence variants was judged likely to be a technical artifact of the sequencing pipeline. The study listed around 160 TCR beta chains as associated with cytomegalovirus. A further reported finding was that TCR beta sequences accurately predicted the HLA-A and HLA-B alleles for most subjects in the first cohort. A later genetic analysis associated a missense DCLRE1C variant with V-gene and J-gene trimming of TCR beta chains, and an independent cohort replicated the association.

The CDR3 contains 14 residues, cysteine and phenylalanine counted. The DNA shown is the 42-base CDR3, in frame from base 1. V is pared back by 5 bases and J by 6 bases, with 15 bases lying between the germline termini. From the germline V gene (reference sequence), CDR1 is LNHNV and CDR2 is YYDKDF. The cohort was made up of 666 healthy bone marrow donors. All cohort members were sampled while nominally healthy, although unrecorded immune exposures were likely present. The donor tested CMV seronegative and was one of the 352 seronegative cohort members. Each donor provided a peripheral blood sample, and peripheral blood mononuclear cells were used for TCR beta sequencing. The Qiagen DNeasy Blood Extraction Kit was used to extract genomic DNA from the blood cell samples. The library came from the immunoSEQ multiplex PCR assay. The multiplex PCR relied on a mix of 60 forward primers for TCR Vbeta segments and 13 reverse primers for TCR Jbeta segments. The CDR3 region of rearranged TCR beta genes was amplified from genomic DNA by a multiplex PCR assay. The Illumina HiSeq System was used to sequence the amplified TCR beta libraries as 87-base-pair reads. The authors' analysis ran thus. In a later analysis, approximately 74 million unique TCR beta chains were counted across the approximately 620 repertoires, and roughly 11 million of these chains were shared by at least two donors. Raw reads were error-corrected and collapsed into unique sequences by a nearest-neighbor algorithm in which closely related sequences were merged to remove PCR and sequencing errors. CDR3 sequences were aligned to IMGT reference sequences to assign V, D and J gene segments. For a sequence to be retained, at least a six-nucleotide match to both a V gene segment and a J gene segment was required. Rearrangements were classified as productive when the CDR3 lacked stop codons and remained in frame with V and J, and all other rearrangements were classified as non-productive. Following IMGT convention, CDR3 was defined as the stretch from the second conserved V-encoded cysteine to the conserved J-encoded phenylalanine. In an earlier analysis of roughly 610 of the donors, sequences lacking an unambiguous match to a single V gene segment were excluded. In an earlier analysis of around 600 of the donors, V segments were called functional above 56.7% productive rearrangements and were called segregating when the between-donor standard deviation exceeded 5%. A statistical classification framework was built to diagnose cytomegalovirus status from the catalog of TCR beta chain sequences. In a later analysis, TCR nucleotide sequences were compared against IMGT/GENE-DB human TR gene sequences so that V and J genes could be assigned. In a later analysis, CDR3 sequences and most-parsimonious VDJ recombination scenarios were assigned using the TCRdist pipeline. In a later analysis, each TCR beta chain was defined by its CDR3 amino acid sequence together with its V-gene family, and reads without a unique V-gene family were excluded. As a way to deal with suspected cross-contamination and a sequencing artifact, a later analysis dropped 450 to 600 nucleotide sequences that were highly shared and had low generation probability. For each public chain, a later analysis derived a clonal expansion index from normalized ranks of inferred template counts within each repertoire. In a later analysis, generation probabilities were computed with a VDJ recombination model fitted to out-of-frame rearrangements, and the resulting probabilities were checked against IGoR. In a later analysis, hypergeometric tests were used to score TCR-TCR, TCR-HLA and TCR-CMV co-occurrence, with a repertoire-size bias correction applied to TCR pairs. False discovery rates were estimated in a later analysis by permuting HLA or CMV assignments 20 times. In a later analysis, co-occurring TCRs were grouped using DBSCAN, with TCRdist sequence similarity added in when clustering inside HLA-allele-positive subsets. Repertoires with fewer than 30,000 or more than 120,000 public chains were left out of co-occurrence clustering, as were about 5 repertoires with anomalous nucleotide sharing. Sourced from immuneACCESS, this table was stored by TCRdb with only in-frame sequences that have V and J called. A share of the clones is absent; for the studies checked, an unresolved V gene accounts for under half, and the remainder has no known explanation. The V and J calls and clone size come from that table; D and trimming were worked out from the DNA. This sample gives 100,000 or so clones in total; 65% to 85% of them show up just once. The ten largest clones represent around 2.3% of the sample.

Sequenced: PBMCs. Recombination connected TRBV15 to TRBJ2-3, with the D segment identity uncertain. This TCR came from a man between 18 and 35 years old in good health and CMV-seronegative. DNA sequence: TGTGCCACCAGCGGTGGCGGCTCCTCGGATACGCAGTATTTT. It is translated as CATSGGGSSDTQYF.